The rows below give T cell receptor beta chains drawn from one sample of a study of T cells in localized non-small cell lung cancer. TCRdb's table, derived via immunoSEQ multiplex PCR, lists solely in-frame clones and lacks some. This sample yields more than 15,000 clones, of which around 89% are seen a single time; under 4.5% belongs to the top ten. Sequences were derived from peripheral blood, sampled before any cancer treatment. The receptor source for this set is a male donor at least 60 years old with stage II squamous cell lung carcinoma. CDR3s include the opening cysteine and the closing phenylalanine or tryptophan. The D gene is left open where the match is weak. Where a row states a size, it is once, few, many or the class of an expanded clone; other rows omit it.

d_call	clone_size	v_call	j_call	cdr3_aa	cdr3_nt
TRBD2	.	TRBV28	TRBJ2-3	CASSSIRGGSDPGDTQYF	TGTGCCAGCAGTTCTATTCGCGGCGGGAGTGACCCGGGGGATACGCAGTATTTT
TRBD2	.	TRBV5-4	TRBJ2-3	CASSLAPTSGSGTDTQYF	TGTGCCAGCAGCTTGGCCCCCACTAGCGGGAGCGGAACAGATACGCAGTATTTT
TRBD1	.	TRBV29-1	TRBJ1-4	CSVNRGSSEKLFF	TGCAGCGTGAACAGGGGAAGTAGCGAAAAACTGTTTTTT
TRBD2	.	TRBV27	TRBJ2-3	CASSLYLAGIDTQYF	TGTGCCAGCAGTTTGTACCTAGCGGGAATAGATACGCAGTATTTT
TRBD1	few	TRBV7-9	TRBJ2-1	CASSHSDRADNEQFF	TGTGCCAGCAGCCACTCGGACAGGGCGGATAATGAGCAGTTCTTC
.	.	TRBV4-1	TRBJ1-1	CASSQGRMMELNTEAFF	TGCGCCAGCAGCCAAGGACGGATGATGGAATTGAACACTGAAGCTTTCTTT
TRBD1	.	TRBV19	TRBJ2-1	CASSRMDRVNYNEQFF	TGTGCCAGTAGTAGGATGGACAGGGTCAACTACAATGAGCAGTTCTTC
.	few	TRBV5-5	TRBJ2-1	CASGRGYNEQFF	TGTGCCAGCGGAAGAGGTTACAATGAGCAGTTCTTC
.	.	TRBV19	TRBJ1-1	CASSGRQDNTEAFF	TGTGCCAGTAGTGGGAGACAGGACAACACTGAAGCTTTCTTT
.	.	TRBV28	TRBJ2-2	CASGGRSANTGELFF	TGTGCCAGTGGGGGAAGGTCCGCGAACACCGGGGAGCTGTTTTTT
TRBD1	.	TRBV2	TRBJ2-7	CASNRDRFYEQYF	TGTGCCAGCAATAGGGACAGGTTCTACGAGCAGTACTTC
.	.	TRBV5-8	TRBJ1-1	CASSLGPSTGAFF	TGTGCCAGCAGCTTGGGGCCCTCCACAGGAGCTTTCTTT
.	.	TRBV7-9	TRBJ2-1	CASSAQGFGEQFF	TGTGCCAGCAGCGCCCAGGGTTTCGGCGAGCAGTTCTTC
TRBD2	.	TRBV6-5	TRBJ2-1	CASSYSPREVDEQFF	TGTGCCAGCAGTTACTCCCCGCGGGAGGTTGATGAGCAGTTCTTC
.	.	TRBV5-5	TRBJ2-7	CASSSGTTSYEQYF	TGTGCCAGCAGTTCCGGGACGACGTCCTACGAGCAGTACTTC
TRBD1	.	TRBV7-9	TRBJ1-1	CASSSGQGKVVNTEAFF	TGTGCCAGCAGCTCTGGACAGGGGAAGGTTGTGAACACTGAAGCTTTCTTT
.	.	TRBV27	TRBJ2-7	CASSPLWKGPDTDFKYF	TGTGCCAGCAGTCCACTTTGGAAGGGTCCCGACACGGACTTTAAGTACTTC
.	.	TRBV11-2	TRBJ2-5	CASSPSQETQYF	TGTGCCAGCAGCCCTTCCCAAGAGACCCAGTACTTC
.	.	TRBV5-8	TRBJ2-3	CASSLRSTDTQYF	TGTGCCAGCAGCTTGCGGAGCACAGATACGCAGTATTTT
.	.	TRBV6-5	TRBJ1-2	CASSSSGFGGYTF	TGTGCCAGCAGTTCATCGGGTTTCGGCGGCTACACCTTC
.	once	TRBV28	TRBJ2-7	CACTGLVKGEQYF	TGTGCCTGTACGGGCCTCGTGAAGGGGGAGCAGTACTTC
TRBD1	.	TRBV19	TRBJ2-7	CASSMGDRDRGLHEQYF	TGTGCCAGTAGTATGGGGGATCGGGACAGGGGACTTCACGAGCAGTACTTC
TRBD2	.	TRBV7-2	TRBJ2-7	CASSSGLAGTEQYF	TGTGCCAGCAGCTCGGGACTAGCGGGAACGGAGCAGTACTTC
.	.	TRBV21-1	TRBJ2-6	CASSTLGSGANVLTF	TGTGCCAGCAGCACCCTGGGGTCCGGGGCCAACGTCCTGACTTTC
.	once	TRBV10-3	TRBJ2-5	CAISNRVQETQYF	TGTGCCATCAGCAACAGGGTACAAGAGACCCAGTACTTC
.	.	TRBV4-1	TRBJ2-7	CASSQDLGAAWEQYF	TGCGCCAGCAGCCAAGATCTCGGGGCGGCTTGGGAGCAGTACTTC
.	once	TRBV28	TRBJ2-5	CASSSRGETQYF	TGTGCCAGCAGTTCCCGCGGGGAGACCCAGTACTTC
.	.	TRBV5-1	TRBJ1-1	CASSLGSGTSNTEAFF	TGCGCCAGCAGCTTGGGTTCCGGGACATCGAACACTGAAGCTTTCTTT
TRBD2	.	TRBV11-3	TRBJ2-1	CASSLERASGSSYNEQFF	TGTGCCAGCAGCTTAGAACGGGCTAGCGGGAGCTCCTACAATGAGCAGTTCTTC
.	.	TRBV7-2	TRBJ2-5	CASSLTIRETQYF	TGTGCCAGCAGCCTGACTATCCGAGAGACCCAGTACTTC
.	.	TRBV7-9	TRBJ2-6	CASSRDTYYSGANVLTF	TGTGCCAGCAGTCGTGACACATACTACTCTGGGGCCAACGTCCTGACTTTC
.	.	TRBV28	TRBJ1-3	CASSLAGVGNTIYF	TGTGCCAGCAGTTTGGCAGGGGTTGGAAACACCATATATTTT
.	.	TRBV28	TRBJ2-1	CASSPWGLVGGEQFF	TGTGCCAGCAGTCCCTGGGGGCTAGTCGGTGGTGAGCAGTTCTTC
.	.	TRBV9	TRBJ1-1	CASSPSGGGDTEAFF	TGTGCCAGCAGCCCTAGCGGGGGGGGAGACACTGAAGCTTTCTTT
TRBD2	.	TRBV6-5	TRBJ2-1	CASSAGTSVYNEQFF	TGTGCCAGCAGTGCCGGGACTAGCGTTTACAATGAGCAGTTCTTC
.	.	TRBV10-3	TRBJ2-1	CAISESFTQFF	TGTGCCATCAGTGAGTCCTTCACGCAGTTCTTC